A selection of T cell receptor beta chains follows, all from one sample in a study of OX40 agonist ivuxolimab in advanced cancers. Here immunoSEQ multiplex PCR was the method, and the copy in TCRdb shows in-frame clones only, minus some. This table has around 20,000 clones, less than 95% appearing once. Source: CD4+ or CD8+ T cells sorted from blood, taken in a trial of the OX40 agonist ivuxolimab. The receptor set was obtained from an adult with an advanced solid tumor such as melanoma, head and neck, liver or kidney cancer. Each CDR3 is given with its conserved first and last residue. D genes are given only for firm matches. Size is omitted from some rows. Given values are once, few, many or a class for expanded clones.

TRBJ2-1	.	.	TRBV7-3	CASSWSGDNEQFF	TGTGCCAGCAGCTGGTCAGGGGACAATGAGCAGTTCTTC
TRBJ2-7	TRBD2	.	TRBV2	CASTFGLAGVLYEQYF	TGTGCCAGCACTTTCGGACTAGCGGGAGTTCTATACGAGCAGTACTTC
TRBJ2-5	.	.	TRBV14	CASSHSYSTSRDWEETQYF	TGTGCCAGCAGCCATTCCTATTCAACCTCCCGGGACTGGGAAGAGACCCAGTACTTC
TRBJ2-1	TRBD2	.	TRBV27	CASSLLLAGEEQFF	TGTGCCAGCAGTTTATTACTAGCGGGAGAGGAGCAGTTCTTC
TRBJ1-4	.	.	TRBV19	CASSPAPQDNEKLFF	TGTGCCAGTAGTCCTGCCCCACAAGATAATGAAAAACTGTTTTTT
TRBJ2-1	TRBD2	.	TRBV28	CASTIAGMNNEQFF	TGTGCCAGCACTATAGCGGGAATGAACAATGAGCAGTTCTTC
TRBJ1-1	.	.	TRBV28	CASSFRAGLNTEAFF	TGTGCCAGCAGTTTCAGAGCAGGATTGAACACTGAAGCTTTCTTT
TRBJ1-1	TRBD1	.	TRBV28	CASSPRTGIGNTEAFF	TGTGCCAGCAGCCCACGGACAGGGATTGGGAACACTGAAGCTTTCTTT
TRBJ2-7	.	.	TRBV18	CASQLVGAWEQYF	TGTGCCAGCCAACTTGTGGGGGCTTGGGAGCAGTACTTC
TRBJ2-1	TRBD2	.	TRBV19	CASSIVAGGLNEQFF	TGTGCCAGTAGTATAGTAGCGGGAGGGCTCAATGAGCAGTTCTTC
TRBJ2-2	.	once	TRBV20-1	CSARRSGELFF	TGCAGTGCTAGACGGTCGGGGGAGCTGTTTTTT
TRBJ2-7	TRBD1	.	TRBV28	CASSSYRGVVYEQYF	TGTGCCAGCAGTTCATACAGGGGTGTTGTCTACGAGCAGTACTTC
TRBJ1-1	.	.	TRBV4-2	CASSLEESLNTEAFF	TGTGCCAGCAGCTTAGAAGAGTCCTTGAACACTGAAGCTTTCTTT
TRBJ2-5	TRBD1	.	TRBV11-3	CASSQGQVLQETQYF	TGTGCCAGCAGCCAGGGACAGGTCCTCCAAGAGACCCAGTACTTC
TRBJ1-1	.	.	TRBV19	CASRIQGWTEAFF	TGTGCCAGTAGAATACAGGGTTGGACTGAAGCTTTCTTT
TRBJ1-4	.	.	TRBV23-1	CASSQPGPRREKLFF	TGCGCCAGCAGTCAACCGGGCCCAAGGAGAGAAAAACTGTTTTTT
TRBJ1-1	.	.	TRBV19	CASSTYMNTEAFF	TGTGCCAGTAGTACATATATGAACACTGAAGCTTTCTTT
TRBJ2-1	TRBD2	.	TRBV7-9	CASSLAGKMNEQFF	TGTGCCAGCAGCCTAGCGGGAAAAATGAATGAGCAGTTCTTC
TRBJ2-7	.	once	TRBV11-2	CASSLTYEQYF	TGTGCCAGCAGCTTAACCTACGAGCAGTACTTC
TRBJ2-4	.	.	TRBV5-3	CARSLLGRVAKNIQYF	TGTGCCAGAAGCTTGTTGGGTCGGGTTGCCAAAAACATTCAGTACTTC
TRBJ2-5	TRBD1	.	TRBV30	CAWSDSGQGAETQYF	TGTGCCTGGAGTGACTCCGGACAGGGAGCAGAGACCCAGTACTTC
TRBJ2-2	.	.	TRBV11-2	CASSLDAVGPELFF	TGTGCCAGCAGCTTAGATGCGGTCGGGCCTGAGCTGTTTTTT
TRBJ2-5	TRBD1	.	TRBV2	CASSAGQGVVETQYF	TGTGCCAGCAGTGCAGGACAGGGGGTAGTCGAGACCCAGTACTTC
TRBJ2-1	TRBD1	.	TRBV28	CASSLPGTGINEQFF	TGTGCCAGCAGTCTACCCGGGACAGGGATAAATGAGCAGTTCTTC
TRBJ2-7	.	.	TRBV4-1	CASSQTTGGGGEQYF	TGCGCCAGCAGCCAAACGACAGGAGGTGGGGGGGAGCAGTACTTC
TRBJ1-4	.	once	TRBV27	CASSLSGHTTNEKLFF	TGTGCCAGCAGTTTATCGGGTCACACAACTAATGAAAAACTGTTTTTT
TRBJ2-7	.	.	TRBV5-5	CASSPETGSTYEQYF	TGTGCCAGCAGCCCGGAGACAGGTTCCACCTACGAGCAGTACTTC
TRBJ2-5	.	.	TRBV7-2	CASSSEWTTNSQETQYF	TGTGCCAGCAGCTCCGAATGGACGACCAATAGCCAAGAGACCCAGTACTTC
TRBJ2-1	TRBD1	.	TRBV13	CASRTDRGLYNEQFF	TGTGCCAGCAGAACGGACAGGGGGCTCTACAATGAGCAGTTCTTC
TRBJ1-3	.	.	TRBV7-9	CASSLGTPPESIYF	TGTGCCAGCAGCTTAGGGACACCTCCCGAATCCATATATTTT
TRBJ2-5	TRBD1	.	TRBV7-9	CASSSDRDEKTQYF	TGTGCCAGCAGCTCGGACAGGGATGAAAAGACCCAGTACTTC
TRBJ2-2	.	.	TRBV5-1	CASSLAPDITGELFF	TGCGCCAGCAGCTTGGCCCCGGACATCACCGGGGAGCTGTTTTTT
TRBJ2-4	.	.	TRBV4-1	CASSPSHAFKNIQYF	TGCGCCAGCAGCCCCTCCCATGCTTTCAAAAACATTCAGTACTTC
TRBJ2-7	.	.	TRBV9	CASSPGGRGPYEQYF	TGTGCCAGCAGCCCAGGGGGGCGGGGGCCCTACGAGCAGTACTTC
TRBJ2-3	TRBD2	.	TRBV5-6	CASSLERGSRDTQYF	TGTGCCAGCAGCTTGGAGCGGGGGAGTCGAGATACGCAGTATTTT
TRBJ1-6	TRBD1	.	TRBV30	CAWSVGQGYSPLHF	TGTGCCTGGAGTGTCGGACAGGGTTATTCACCCCTCCACTTT
TRBJ2-7	.	few	TRBV7-8	CASSHSLAEQYF	TGTGCCAGCAGCCACAGCTTGGCCGAGCAGTACTTC
TRBJ2-7	.	.	TRBV6-5	CASSYGRGWEQYF	TGTGCCAGCAGTTACGGCAGGGGTTGGGAGCAGTACTTC
TRBJ1-1	.	.	TRBV18	CASSPSFARNTEAFF	TGTGCCAGCTCACCATCCTTCGCCCGGAACACTGAAGCTTTCTTT
TRBJ2-7	TRBD2	.	TRBV11-2	CASSFTSGAYEQYF	TGTGCCAGCAGCTTCACTAGCGGGGCCTACGAGCAGTACTTC
TRBJ2-3	.	.	TRBV29-1	CSVPKVADTQYF	TGCAGCGTCCCGAAGGTTGCAGATACGCAGTATTTT
TRBJ2-7	TRBD1	.	TRBV6-6	CASANFRGSKGQYF	TGTGCCAGCGCCAACTTCAGGGGGTCGAAAGGGCAGTACTTC
TRBJ2-1	.	.	TRBV7-9	CASSSNPADYNEQFF	TGTGCCAGCAGCTCGAACCCAGCGGACTACAATGAGCAGTTCTTC
TRBJ1-1	TRBD1	.	TRBV6-5	CASTSLGTDTEAFF	TGTGCCAGCACCTCCCTGGGGACAGACACTGAAGCTTTCTTT
TRBJ1-1	TRBD1	medium-sized	TRBV28	CASSGPTGGDSEAFF	TGTGCCAGCAGTGGACCGACAGGGGGAGATTCTGAAGCTTTCTTT
TRBJ2-7	.	.	TRBV7-3	CASSLLGGSYEQYF	TGTGCCAGCAGCCTTCTAGGAGGATCCTACGAGCAGTACTTC
TRBJ1-1	TRBD1	.	TRBV11-3	CASSQDRGWAEAFF	TGTGCCAGCAGCCAAGACAGGGGCTGGGCTGAAGCTTTCTTT
TRBJ2-1	TRBD2	.	TRBV2	CASSRTSGRSGEQFF	TGTGCCAGCAGTAGGACTAGCGGGAGGTCTGGTGAGCAGTTCTTC
TRBJ2-5	.	.	TRBV6-1	CASSAGETQYF	TGTGCCAGCAGTGCGGGGGAGACCCAGTACTTC
TRBJ2-7	TRBD1	.	TRBV7-3	CASSLGTGYEQYF	TGTGCCAGCAGCTTAGGGACAGGCTACGAGCAGTACTTC
TRBJ2-2	TRBD2	.	TRBV2	CATGTSGTNTGELFF	TGTGCCACCGGGACTAGCGGAACGAACACCGGGGAGCTGTTTTTT
TRBJ2-7	.	.	TRBV18	CASSPAGFAYEQYF	TGTGCCAGCTCACCGGCAGGGTTCGCCTACGAGCAGTACTTC
TRBJ1-5	.	once	TRBV2	CASTEPGLGNQPQHF	TGTGCCAGCACTGAGCCCGGGCTCGGGAATCAGCCCCAGCATTTT
TRBJ2-1	TRBD1	.	TRBV7-9	CASSSTPGTVSYNEQFF	TGTGCCAGCAGCTCGACTCCCGGGACAGTCTCCTACAATGAGCAGTTCTTC
TRBJ2-7	TRBD1	once	TRBV6-5	CASSVGQGPYEQYF	TGTGCCAGCAGTGTGGGACAGGGACCCTACGAGCAGTACTTC
TRBJ2-1	.	once	TRBV2	CATSQGRLSYNEQFF	TGTGCCACCAGTCAGGGGCGGCTCTCCTACAATGAGCAGTTCTTC
TRBJ2-7	.	.	TRBV6-5	CASKRTPGLPWEQYF	TGTGCCAGCAAACGAACGCCGGGACTCCCTTGGGAGCAGTACTTC
TRBJ2-4	TRBD1	.	TRBV13	CASSSEGAAKNIQYF	TGTGCCAGCAGCTCTGAGGGGGCAGCCAAAAACATTCAGTACTTC
TRBJ2-3	.	.	TRBV11-2	CASSLDRRLTDTQYF	TGTGCCAGCAGCTTAGACCGGCGGCTCACAGATACGCAGTATTTT
TRBJ1-4	.	.	TRBV28	CASSPPSGITNEKLFF	TGTGCCAGCAGCCCCCCGTCGGGGATAACTAATGAAAAACTGTTTTTT